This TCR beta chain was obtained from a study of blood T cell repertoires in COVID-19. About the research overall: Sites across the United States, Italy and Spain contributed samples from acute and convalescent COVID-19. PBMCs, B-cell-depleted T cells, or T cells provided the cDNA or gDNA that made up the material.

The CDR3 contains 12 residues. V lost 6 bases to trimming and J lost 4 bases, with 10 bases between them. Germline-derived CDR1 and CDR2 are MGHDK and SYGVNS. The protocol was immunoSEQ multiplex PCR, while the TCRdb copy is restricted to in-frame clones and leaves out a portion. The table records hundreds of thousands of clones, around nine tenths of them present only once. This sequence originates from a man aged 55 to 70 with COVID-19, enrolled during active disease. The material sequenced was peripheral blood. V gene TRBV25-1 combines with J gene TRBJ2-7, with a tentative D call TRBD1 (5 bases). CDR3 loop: CASSQGSYEQYF. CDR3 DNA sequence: TGTGCCAGCAGCCAGGGCTCGTACGAGCAGTACTTC.